Each of the 28 T cell receptor beta chains below was sequenced from the same sample in a study of shared clonotypes between healthy human individuals. The method was immunoSEQ multiplex PCR; TCRdb's version includes in-frame clones alone and lacks a portion of them. This sample has about 990,000 clones, with 78% found just once. Sequencing used memory CD4+ T cells from PBMCs. Sample subset: CD45RA-negative fraction. All receptors derive from a man aged 18 to 30 in good health. Some clones in this sample may be carry-over from other donors' samples.

The rearrangement uses TRBV2 and TRBJ1-1; D might be TRBD1 (6 bases). The CDR3 sequence is 15 residues long. Trimming removed 8 bases at V and 1 base at J, with 17 bases between. Germline-derived CDR1 and CDR2 are SNHLY and FYNNEI. The DNA of the CDR3 is TGTGCCAGCGTCCCCCTGACAGGCCGGAACACTGAAGCTTTCTTT. This codes for CASVPLTGRNTEAFF.

This clone was counted only a few times. Other DNA sequences in this sample translate to the same CDR3. The chain joins TRBV27 to TRBJ2-5, with D perhaps matching TRBD2 (7 bases). Per germline, CDR1 MNHEY and CDR2 SMNVEV (reference sequence). Trimming pared 7 bases from V and 5 bases from J, leaving 17 bases between. CDR3 length equals 14 residues. CDR3 protein: CASKRGGWIETQYF. The CDR3, as DNA: TGTGCCAGCAAAAGGGGGGGATGGATTGAGACCCAGTACTTC.

This chain joins TRBV18 and TRBJ1-1; TRBD1 matches at 8 bases. V trimming: 9 bases; J trimming: 6 bases; junction bases outside the gene matches: 9. This CDR3 is 13 amino acids long. Germline V gene lookup returns CDR1 KGHSH and CDR2 LQKENI. The CDR3 nucleotides are TGTGCCAGTGAGCAGGACAGGGTGGCTGAAGCTTTCTTT. It is translated as CASEQDRVAEAFF.

J is TRBJ2-1 and V is TRBV10-2; TRBD2 agrees at 9 bases. There are 14 residues in the CDR3. V was clipped by 6 bases and J by 6 bases; unmatched bases: 6. Germline loops: CDR1 WSHSY, CDR2 SAAADI. The CDR3 reads CASRAGTSSNEQFF. The CDR3 nucleotides are TGCGCCAGCAGAGCCGGGACTAGCAGCAATGAGCAGTTCTTC.

This sequence joins TRBV28 and TRBJ2-7, with D perhaps given as TRBD1 or TRBD2 (7 bases each). The CDR3 has 15 residues. Germline V lookup: CDR1 MDHEN, CDR2 SYDVKM. The ends were cut back, 1 base at V and 7 bases at J, with 17 bases in the middle. CDR3 nucleotides: TGTGCCAGCAGTTTATTTTCAGGGGGGAGGGAGGAGCAGTACTTC. This sequence encodes CASSLFSGGREEQYF. Combining the CDR3 with reference TRBV28 and TRBJ2-7 gives the whole variable domain DVKVTQSSRYLVKRTGEKVFLECVQDMDHENMFWYRQDPGLGLRLIYFSYDVKMKEKGDIPEGYSVSREKKERFSLILESASTNQTSMYLCASSLFSGGREEQYFGPGTRLTVT.

The chain recombines TRBV15 with TRBJ1-5; maybe TRBD1 (6 bases). The V gene lost 5 bases and the J gene lost 1 base, with 15 bases spanning the gap. Germline V gene sequence: CDR1 LNHNV, CDR2 YYDKDF (reference sequence). The CDR3 length is 16 residues. The CDR3 DNA follows: TGTGCCACCAGCCGGCCAGGGGAGGGAAGCAATCAGCCCCAGCATTTT. It is translated as CATSRPGEGSNQPQHF.

CDR3 in amino acids: CASIPGTSGISTDTQYF. DNA of the CDR3: TGCGCCAGCATCCCCGGGACTAGCGGGATATCCACAGATACGCAGTATTTT. The chain uses TRBV10-1 and TRBJ2-3; TRBD2 matches 13 bases. This CDR3 comprises 17 residues. The junction had 9 bases not matched to a gene; V was cut back by 7 bases and J by 2 bases. Per the germline V gene, CDR1 is WNHNN and CDR2 is SYGVQD (reference sequence).

J is TRBJ1-1 and V is TRBV28; tentatively, D is TRBD1 (6 bases). V lost 6 bases, J lost 0 bases, and 23 bases lay in between. Looked up from germline, CDR1 is MDHEN and CDR2 is SYDVKM. This CDR3 is built from 18 residues. CDR3 nucleotide sequence: TGTGCCAGCAGCTCCTTCCTCGGACAGCCGACCATGAACACTGAAGCTTTCTTT. Its translation is CASSSFLGQPTMNTEAFF. The full variable domain, its missing parts supplied by reference TRBV28 and TRBJ1-1, is DVKVTQSSRYLVKRTGEKVFLECVQDMDHENMFWYRQDPGLGLRLIYFSYDVKMKEKGDIPEGYSVSREKKERFSLILESASTNQTSMYLCASSSFLGQPTMNTEAFFGQGTRLTVV.

J is TRBJ2-7 and V is TRBV4-1; TRBD2 aligns across 8 bases. CDR3 length equals 14 residues. Trimming at V came to 6 bases and at J to 2 bases, leaving 6 bases not matched to a gene. CDR1 and CDR2 from the germline V gene are MGHRA and YSYEKL. The CDR3 loop reads CASRKGLDAYEQYF. In nucleotides, the CDR3 is TGCGCCAGCAGGAAGGGACTAGATGCCTACGAGCAGTACTTC.

The chain joins TRBV5-6 to TRBJ2-1, with a possible D match to TRBD2 (5 bases). V lost 4 bases to trimming and J lost 8 bases, with 13 bases between them. The CDR3 contains 13 residues. Germline V lookup: CDR1 SGHDT, CDR2 YYEEEE. The CDR3, as DNA: TGTGCCAGCAGCCCCTCTAGCATCGATGAGCAGTTCTTC. The encoded protein is CASSPSSIDEQFF.

This clone was observed a few times. The V gene is TRBV6-1, the J gene TRBJ1-5; 7 bases align to TRBD1. V shed 6 bases and J 4 bases; nucleotides not matched to a gene: 3. Germline V gene data show CDR1 as MNHNS and CDR2 as SASEGT. The CDR3 loop spans 13 amino acids. The CDR3, as DNA: TGTGCCAGCAGCCGGACAGGTAATCAGCCCCAGCATTTT. Translated: CASSRTGNQPQHF.

This sequence joins TRBV7-3 and TRBJ1-1, with D perhaps TRBD1 (5 bases). V was clipped by 2 bases and J by 5 bases, with 12 bases between them. The germline CDR1 and CDR2 sequences are SGHTA and FQGTGA. CDR3 size: 14 residues. The chain's CDR3 is CASSLVTEGTEAFF. CDR3 DNA: TGTGCCAGCAGCTTAGTTACCGAGGGGACTGAAGCTTTCTTT.

This chain joins TRBV27 and TRBJ1-2, with TRBD1 identical over 8 bases. Germline values: CDR1 MNHEY, CDR2 SMNVEV (reference sequence). V dropped 4 bases and J dropped 2; count of bases not matched to a gene: 12. The CDR3 contains 17 residues. The CDR3 sequence is CASSSKPTGGRNYGYTF. The CDR3 DNA follows: TGTGCCAGCAGTTCAAAGCCTACAGGGGGGCGGAACTATGGCTACACCTTC.

The chain recombines TRBV7-3 with TRBJ2-3; D tentatively fits TRBD1 or TRBD2 (5 bases each). Germline V gene sequence: CDR1 SGHTA, CDR2 FQGTGA. The CDR3 contains 15 residues. V lost 5 bases and J lost 8, with 20 bases in between. DNA for the CDR3: TGTGCCAGCAGCCCAACACGGGGCCCCCAGGGTACGCAGTATTTT. Residues: CASSPTRGPQGTQYF.

The V and J genes are TRBV10-3 and TRBJ1-2, with D perhaps TRBD1 (6 bases). CDR1 ENHRY and CDR2 SYGVKD come from the germline V gene. Trimming pared 0 bases from V and 4 bases from J, leaving 12 bases between. There are 15 residues in the CDR3. The CDR3 sequence: CAISESAGEGYGYTF. Here the CDR3 DNA reads TGTGCCATCAGTGAGTCGGCAGGGGAGGGCTATGGCTACACCTTC.

The chain couples TRBV4-3 to TRBJ2-7; D call uncertain. CDR1 is LGHNA and CDR2 is YSLEER in the germline V gene. The V and J ends lost 0 bases and 2 bases respectively, with 11 bases between them. The CDR3 length is 15 residues. The CDR3 DNA is TGCGCCAGCAGCCAAGAAATGTTGGGTCCCTACGAGCAGTACTTC. Translating gives CASSQEMLGPYEQYF.

This chain joins TRBV10-3 and TRBJ1-2; D gene ambiguous. The germline V and J ends were trimmed by 0 bases and 5 bases, with 22 bases remaining between them. The CDR3 is made up of 18 amino acids. Looked up from germline, CDR1 is ENHRY and CDR2 is SYGVKD. This CDR3 is CAISESTPRSRVGYGYTF. The CDR3 DNA reads TGTGCCATCAGTGAGTCGACTCCAAGGTCGAGGGTTGGGTATGGCTACACCTTC.

This clone has a handful of counts. The sample carries other DNA sequences with the same CDR3. This chain uses TRBV29-1 with TRBJ1-1; D perhaps matches TRBD1 (5 bases). The CDR3 covers 15 residues. V was clipped by 4 bases and J by 0 bases, with 15 bases between them. Germline CDR1 and CDR2: SQVTM and ANQGSEA. The CDR3 protein is CSVGAGWGMNTEAFF. The CDR3 DNA follows: TGCAGCGTTGGGGCAGGGTGGGGGATGAACACTGAAGCTTTCTTT.

As regards this clone: The same CDR3 arises from other DNA sequences in this sample as well. CDR3: CASSPETDTQYF. DNA of the CDR3: TGTGCCAGCTCACCAGAGACTGATACGCAGTATTTT. The V gene is TRBV18, the J gene TRBJ2-3, with no clear D. Trimming left V 2 bases short and J 6 bases short, with 6 bases between. Germline V CDR1 and CDR2: KGHSH, LQKENI. This CDR3 has 12 amino acids.

V usage is TRBV5-1 and J usage is TRBJ2-3; D gene uncertain. Germline loops: CDR1 SGHRS, CDR2 YFSETQ. The CDR3 sequence is 14 residues long. The V and J ends lost 1 base and 4 bases respectively, with 10 bases between them. CDR3 DNA sequence: TGCGCCAGCAGCTTGTGGGGTTCCCCAGATACGCAGTATTTT. This codes for CASSLWGSPDTQYF.

DNA for the CDR3: TGCGCCAGCAGCCCATTGACGGGGGAGAGGCAGTTCTTC. Residues: CASSPLTGERQFF. The rearrangement uses TRBV4-1 and TRBJ2-1, with D perhaps TRBD2 (6 bases). The CDR3 runs to 13 residues. Germline V gives CDR1 MGHRA, CDR2 YSYEKL. Trimming removed 4 bases from V and 12 bases from J, with 16 bases in between.

The chain couples TRBV9 to TRBJ1-1; D ambiguous. Germline CDR1 and CDR2: SGDLS and YYNGEE. This CDR3 has 11 residues. V dropped 0 bases and J dropped 4 bases, with 1 base sitting between them. The CDR3 region has the DNA TGTGCCAGCAGCGTAGTCACTGAAGCTTTCTTT. This codes for CASSVVTEAFF.

As for this clone: A single base separates this from a much larger clone, so it may be a read error. Here the CDR3 DNA reads TGTGCCAGCAGCTTGACTAGCCGCACAGATACGCAGTATTTT. As protein: CASSLTSRTDTQYF. The V gene is TRBV9, the J gene TRBJ2-3, with 7 bases matching TRBD2. The germline V gene has CDR1 SGDLS and CDR2 YYNGEE. There are 14 residues in the CDR3. Losses at the gene ends were 4 bases for V and 1 base for J; bases not matched to a gene: 3.

The chain couples TRBV28 to TRBJ1-5; D is possibly TRBD1 (6 bases). The length of the CDR3 is 19 residues. Trimming cost V 6 bases and J 2 bases, with 26 bases left between them. Germline V gene lookup returns CDR1 MDHEN and CDR2 SYDVKM. Here the CDR3 reads CASRRPPGFGTLGNQPQHF. DNA for the CDR3: TGTGCCAGCAGAAGACCACCGGGATTCGGGACATTAGGCAATCAGCCCCAGCATTTT.

With regard to this clone: Since a much larger clone is just one base distant, this may be a read error. Other DNA sequences from this sample encode an identical CDR3 as well. The V and J genes are TRBV5-1 and TRBJ2-5, with D unclear. CDR1 and CDR2 (germline): SGHRS, YFSETQ. The CDR3 spans 12 residues. Trimming left V 1 base short and J 1 base short, with 2 bases between. The CDR3 nucleotides are TGCGCCAGCAGCTTGTCCCAAGAGACCCAGTACTTC. This gives the protein CASSLSQETQYF.

This chain links TRBV29-1 with TRBJ2-1; 15 bases match TRBD2. This CDR3 comprises 15 residues. Looked up from germline, CDR1 is SQVTM and CDR2 is ANQGSEA. With V trimmed by 6 bases and J by 4 bases, 4 bases remained unmatched. Here the CDR3 reads CSVGTSGRRYNEQFF. DNA for the CDR3: TGCAGCGTGGGGACTAGCGGGAGGCGGTACAATGAGCAGTTCTTC.

The V call is TRBV5-1, the J call TRBJ2-5, with D unclear. The J call is doubtful: the DNA matches TRBJ2-7 better. Germline assignment: CDR1 SGHRS and CDR2 YFSETQ. The CDR3 sequence is 13 residues long. The DNA for the CDR3 is TGCGCCAGCAGCTTGGCTCGCGGCTACGAGCAGTACTTC. It yields the protein CASSLARGYEQYF.

This clone has at least ten counts. This chain joins TRBV19 and TRBJ2-5; 7 nucleotides align to TRBD1. From germline, CDR1 is LNHDA and CDR2 SQIVND (reference sequence). The CDR3 sequence is 14 residues long. After removal of 8 bases from V and 3 bases from J, the junction contained 9 bases not matched to a gene. CDR3 sequence: CASRKRQGEETQYF. CDR3 sequence (DNA): TGTGCCAGTCGAAAACGACAGGGCGAAGAGACCCAGTACTTC.